This entry lists 23 T cell receptor beta chains sequenced from one sample in a study of glioma-infiltrating T cells. The iRepertoire nested amplicon-rescue multiplex PCR amplified TCR alpha and beta CDR3s from RNA. In TCRdb, the multiplex PCR reads were re-called with MiXCR into one record per CDR3 protein. The sample includes about 410,000 distinct CDR3 sequences, 41% of them seen just once. Sequenced material: glioma tissue, nonneoplastic brain tissue, or PBMCs (not recorded which). The source is a human donor with low-grade glioma or glioblastoma, undergoing nonglioma brain surgery, or in good health (not recorded which).

Regarding this clonotype: The junction does not match germline at one end; this may be a read error. J is TRBJ2-3 and V is TRBV27, with 8 bases lining up with TRBD2. Germline assignment: CDR1 MNHEY and CDR2 SMNVEV (reference sequence). The CDR3 consists of 20 residues. The CDR3 DNA reads TGTGCCAGCAGTTTAGTTAGGACCGGACTAGCCGGAGGGTTCACAGATACTCAGTATTTT. It encodes CASSLVRTGLAGGFTDTQYF.

The rearrangement joins TRBV10-3 to TRBJ2-5; D unclear. This CDR3 spans 13 amino acids. The ends were cut back, 3 bases at V and 5 bases at J, with 10 bases in the middle. Germline V gene lookup returns CDR1 ENHRY and CDR2 SYGVKD. The CDR3 protein is CAISDGIGETQYF. The CDR3 DNA is TGTGCCATCAGTGATGGCATCGGGGAGACCCAGTACTTC.

A note on this clonotype: One end of the junction varies from germline; a read error may be responsible. This chain joins TRBV28 and TRBJ2-3; D gene ambiguous. Germline V lookup: CDR1 MDHEN, CDR2 SYDVKM. CDR3 size: 15 residues. The CDR3 DNA sequence: TGTGACAGCAGTTTAAGGGCAGAAGGCACAGATACGCAGTATTTT. This codes for CDSSLRAEGTDTQYF.

The CDR3 region has the DNA TGTGCCAGCAGTGAACAGGGGTTTAGCAATCAGCCCCAGCATTTT. Translation: CASSEQGFSNQPQHF. The genes are TRBV2 and TRBJ1-5; possibly TRBD1 for D (6 bases). The germline V gene has CDR1 SNHLY and CDR2 FYNNEI. This CDR3 contains 15 residues. V was trimmed by 2 bases and J by 0 bases, leaving 8 bases between them. Full variable domain (remainder filled in from reference TRBV2 and TRBJ1-5): EPEVTQTPSHQVTQMGQEVILRCVPISNHLYFYWYRQILGQKVEFLVSFYNNEISEKSEIFDDQFSVERPDGSNFTLKIRSTKLEDSAMYFCASSEQGFSNQPQHFGDGTRLSIL.

Only one count was recorded for this clonotype. This chain uses TRBV4-1 with TRBJ1-2; a weak D match, TRBD1 (5 bases). Per the germline V gene, CDR1 is MGHRA and CDR2 is YSYEKL. This CDR3 comprises 15 residues. Trimming shortened V by 4 bases and J by 5 bases, and 17 bases separated the two germline ends. CDR3 coding DNA: TGCGCCAGCAGCCCCCCAGGAAGGGCAGGGTATGGCTACACCTTC. It codes for CASSPPGRAGYGYTF.

This clonotype has a count of ten or more. In DNA, the CDR3 is TGTGCCAGCAGTCTTGACGCGTCTCAGCCCCAGCATTTT. It translates to CASSLDASQPQHF. The chain recombines TRBV27 with TRBJ1-5; no firm D call. Germline CDR1 and CDR2: MNHEY and SMNVEV (reference sequence). Trimming removed 5 bases from V and 6 bases from J, with 11 bases in between. This CDR3 is 13 amino acids long.

A note on this clonotype: One end of the junction varies from germline; a read error may be responsible. The rearrangement uses TRBV6-6 and TRBJ1-5; D is unclear. The germline V gene has CDR1 MNHNY and CDR2 SVGAGI (reference sequence). The CDR3 loop spans 13 amino acids. The CDR3 is CDSSYSAYQPQHF. The CDR3 coding sequence is TGTGACAGCAGTTACTCTGCTTATCAGCCCCAGCATTTT.

Turning to this clonotype: A much larger clone differs from this one at a single base, so this may be a read error. The CDR3 DNA reads as TGTGCCAGCAGCCAGAACCAAGGAGGGAACTACGAGCAGTACTTC. Protein sequence: CASSQNQGGNYEQYF. The V and J genes are TRBV6-2 or TRBV6-3 and TRBJ2-7; D is possibly TRBD2 (6 bases). Between the trimmed V and J ends, which lost 6 bases and 3 bases, there was a span of 18 bases. This CDR3 contains 15 residues. From germline, CDR1 is MNHEY and CDR2 SVGEGT.

The rearrangement uses TRBV20-1 and TRBJ2-7; the match to TRBD2 covers 14 bases. This CDR3 spans 15 amino acids. With V trimmed by 6 bases and J by 5 bases, 9 bases remained unmatched. Germline-derived CDR1 and CDR2 are DFQATT and SNEGSKA (reference sequence). The CDR3 loop is CSAQGLAGARDEQYF. The CDR3, as DNA: TGCAGTGCCCAGGGACTAGCGGGAGCCCGCGACGAGCAGTACTTC.

This clonotype was seen repeatedly, ten times or more. The chain employs TRBV27 and TRBJ1-1, with 8 positions matching TRBD1. After removal of 8 bases from V and 5 bases from J, the junction contained 7 bases not matched to a gene. Germline-derived CDR1 and CDR2 are MNHEY and SMNVEV (reference sequence). There are 13 residues in the CDR3. CDR3 amino acids: CASRPTGVTEAFF. The CDR3 bases are TGTGCCAGCCGACCGACAGGGGTGACTGAAGCTTTCTTT.

The chain's CDR3 is CASSEGNDEQFF. The CDR3 DNA follows: TGTGCCAGCAGTGAAGGTAACGATGAGCAGTTCTTC. The chain couples TRBV25-1 to TRBJ2-1; D remains unclear. Trimming cost V 2 bases and J 8 bases, with 7 bases left between them. This CDR3 comprises 12 residues. CDR1 and CDR2 from the germline V gene are MGHDK and SYGVNS.

This clonotype came up a few times. The chain has TRBV6-1 and TRBJ2-7; TRBD2 agrees at 10 bases. The ends lost 6 bases at V and 1 base at J; junction bases unmatched: 3. This CDR3 spans 14 amino acids. Germline lookup yields CDR1 MNHNS and CDR2 SASEGT. This CDR3 reads CASRPGLASYEQYF. The CDR3 DNA is TGTGCCAGCAGACCGGGACTAGCGTCCTACGAGCAGTACTTC.

V gene TRBV2 combines with J gene TRBJ1-2, with a tentative D call TRBD1 (5 bases). V was shortened by 7 bases and J by 1 base, with 16 bases between the two germline ends. Germline V gene sequence: CDR1 SNHLY, CDR2 FYNNEI. The CDR3 contains 15 residues. CDR3 in amino acids: CASTLSGDVNYGYTF. DNA of the CDR3: TGTGCCAGCACCCTATCTGGGGACGTTAACTATGGCTACACCTTC.

This clonotype has just a few counts. The chain employs TRBV20-1 and TRBJ2-7; TRBD2 agrees at 9 bases. J was trimmed by 3 bases and V by 0 bases; bases with no gene match: 9. Germline CDR1 and CDR2: DFQATT and SNEGSKA (reference sequence). CDR3 length equals 16 residues. The CDR3 sequence: CSARDGLGSGSYEQYF. CDR3 DNA: TGCAGTGCTAGAGACGGACTGGGTAGCGGGAGCTACGAGCAGTACTTC.

This clonotype was counted between two and nine times. The V and J genes are TRBV20-1 and TRBJ1-1; D is ambiguous. Trimming left V 3 bases short and J 2 bases short, with 22 bases between. Per the germline V gene, CDR1 is DFQATT and CDR2 is SNEGSKA (reference sequence). CDR3 length equals 17 residues. The CDR3 loop is CSARPRIVRLGNTEAFF. In DNA form, the CDR3 reads TGCAGTGCTAGGCCCCGCATAGTCCGACTGGGAAACACTGAAGCTTTCTTT.

Note on this clonotype: This could be a read error, since a much larger clone is one nucleotide away. The genes are TRBV15 and TRBJ1-1; possibly TRBD1 for D (6 bases). The ends were cut back, 4 bases at V and 5 bases at J, with 11 bases in the middle. Per germline, CDR1 LNHNV and CDR2 YYDKDF (reference sequence). The length of the CDR3 is 13 residues. The CDR3: CATSIQGKTEAFF. CDR3 bases: TGTGCCACCAGCATTCAGGGGAAAACTGAAGCTTTCTTT.

Turning to this clonotype: Germline is not matched at one junction end, which may reflect a read error. The chain combines TRBV27 with TRBJ2-1; D unresolved. The CDR3 length is 14 residues. The V gene's germline CDR1 is MNHEY and CDR2 SMNVEV (reference sequence). CDR3: CASSYAHNSYEQFF. CDR3 nucleotide sequence: TGCGCCAGCAGCTACGCGCACAACTCCTACGAGCAGTTCTTC.

The chain is built from TRBV15 and TRBJ1-2, with 9 bases lining up with TRBD1. V lost 3 bases to trimming and J lost 8 bases; unmatched junction nucleotides: 7. The CDR3 extends over 14 amino acids. Germline CDR1 and CDR2: LNHNV and YYDKDF (reference sequence). CDR3 nucleotides: TGTGCCACCAGCAGGAACAGGGGGCATTACGGCTACACCTTC. Translated, it gives CATSRNRGHYGYTF.

Comment on this clonotype: A much larger clone lies one base from this, so it may be a read error. This rearrangement joins TRBV27 to TRBJ1-5; no clear D gene. Germline-derived CDR1 and CDR2 are MNHEY and SMNVEV (reference sequence). The CDR3 has 15 amino acids. Here the CDR3 reads CASSLLSSSNQPQDF. The CDR3 DNA reads TGTGCCAGCAGTTTATTAAGTTCGAGCAATCAGCCCCAGGATTTT.

This chain's CDR3 is CASSARISGNTIYF. The CDR3 DNA follows: TGTGCCAGCAGCGCGAGGATCTCTGGAAACACCATATATTTT. The chain has TRBV12-3 or TRBV12-4 and TRBJ1-3; D remains unclear. Trimming took off 6 bases at V and 0 bases at J, with 9 bases between the two ends. The CDR3 runs to 14 residues.

The rearrangement joins TRBV20-1 to TRBJ2-3; 7 bases are a match to TRBD1. CDR1 is DFQATT and CDR2 is SNEGSKA in the germline V gene (reference sequence). With 4 bases clipped from V and 0 bases from J, the junction kept 13 bases outside the gene matches. The CDR3 has 17 amino acids. CDR3 sequence reads: CSAISYRGGGSTDTQYF. The CDR3 bases are TGCAGTGCTATCTCCTACCGAGGGGGCGGTAGCACAGATACGCAGTATTTT.

Many counts were recorded for this clonotype. The CDR3 is CASSTGIRGTEAFF. The CDR3 coding sequence is TGTGCCAGCAGTACAGGGATTCGGGGCACTGAAGCTTTCTTT. The chain has TRBV27 and TRBJ1-1; tentatively, D is TRBD1 (6 bases). The CDR3 is made up of 14 amino acids. Germline CDR1 reads MNHEY; CDR2 reads SMNVEV (reference sequence). V lost 5 bases, J lost 4 bases, and 14 bases lay in between.

The chain joins TRBV6-1 to TRBJ2-7, with 10 bases identical to TRBD1. Trimming took 6 bases from V and 4 from J; bases not matched to a gene: 6. This CDR3 spans 14 amino acids. The germline V gene encodes CDR1 MNHNS and CDR2 SASEGT. The CDR3 spells CASRNGQGGYEQYF. In DNA form, the CDR3 reads TGTGCCAGCAGAAACGGACAGGGGGGATACGAGCAGTACTTC.